What follows describes a single T cell receptor (beta chain). This record belongs to a study of blood T cell repertoires in COVID-19. Study details: COVID-19 samples from acute and convalescent phases originated in the United States, Italy and Spain.

The CDR3 is 13 residues long. Germline assignment: CDR1 KGHSH and CDR2 LQKENI. The V gene lost 2 bases and the J gene lost 4 bases, with 8 bases spanning the gap. Produced via immunoSEQ multiplex PCR; TCRdb's table is partial and in-frame only. The table shows about 270,000 clones, with roughly 85% occurring only once. The V call is TRBV18, the J call TRBJ1-1; D not certain. The TCR comes from a woman aged 18-30 years with acute or convalescent COVID-19. The sequencing input was peripheral blood. This CDR3 reads CASSPRTVTEAFF. CDR3 nucleotide sequence: TGTGCCAGCTCACCAAGAACAGTCACTGAAGCTTTCTTT.